Included here is one T cell receptor (beta chain) sequence, with context. CDR1 is SGHNT and CDR2 is YENEEA in the germline V gene. There are 16 residues in the CDR3. J lost 4 bases, V lost 3 bases, and 7 bases had no gene match. These data belong to a study of shared clonotypes between healthy human individuals. The donors, healthy adults who were HIV-negative, had experienced no recent acute infections or vaccinations. Data came from immunoSEQ multiplex PCR; TCRdb stores just in-frame clones and leaves some out. The table lists a few million clones, approximately 95% of them singletons. The genes are TRBV11-3 and TRBJ2-3; TRBD2 matches 10 bases. Input material: naive CD4+ T cells from PBMCs. This sample's subset: CD45RA+ positively selected. The clonotype was recovered from a man between 18 and 29 years old in good health. Some clones in this sample may be carry-over from other donors' samples. The CDR3 region is CASSFGAGGSADTQYF. The DNA for the CDR3 is TGTGCCAGCAGCTTCGGAGCGGGAGGGAGCGCAGATACGCAGTATTTT.